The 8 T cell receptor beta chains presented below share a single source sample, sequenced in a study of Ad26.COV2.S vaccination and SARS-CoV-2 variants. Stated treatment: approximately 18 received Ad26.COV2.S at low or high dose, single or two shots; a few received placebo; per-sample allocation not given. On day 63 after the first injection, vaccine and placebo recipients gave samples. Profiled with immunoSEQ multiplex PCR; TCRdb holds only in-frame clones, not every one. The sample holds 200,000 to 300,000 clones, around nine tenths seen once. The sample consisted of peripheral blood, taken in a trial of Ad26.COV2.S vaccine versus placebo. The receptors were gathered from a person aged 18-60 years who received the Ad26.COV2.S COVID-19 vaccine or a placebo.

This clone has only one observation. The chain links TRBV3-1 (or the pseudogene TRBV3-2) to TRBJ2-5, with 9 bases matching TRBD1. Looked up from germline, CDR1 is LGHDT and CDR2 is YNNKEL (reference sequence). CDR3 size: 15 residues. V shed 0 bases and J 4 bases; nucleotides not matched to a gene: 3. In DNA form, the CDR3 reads TGTGCCAGCAGCCAAGATTGGGGACAGGGAGAGACCCAGTACTTC. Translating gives CASSQDWGQGETQYF.

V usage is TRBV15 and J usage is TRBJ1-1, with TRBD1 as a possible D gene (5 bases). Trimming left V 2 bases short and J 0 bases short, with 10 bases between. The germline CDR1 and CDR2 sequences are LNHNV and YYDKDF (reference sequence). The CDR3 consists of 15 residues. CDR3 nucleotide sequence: TGTGCCACCAGCAGAAACCAGGGCGTGAACACTGAAGCTTTCTTT. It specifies CATSRNQGVNTEAFF.

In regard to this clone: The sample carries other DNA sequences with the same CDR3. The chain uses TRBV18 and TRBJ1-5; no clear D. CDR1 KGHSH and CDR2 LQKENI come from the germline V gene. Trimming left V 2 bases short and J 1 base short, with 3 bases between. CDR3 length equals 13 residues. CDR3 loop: CASSPSSNQPQHF. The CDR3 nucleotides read TGTGCCAGCTCACCATCCAGCAATCAGCCCCAGCATTTT.

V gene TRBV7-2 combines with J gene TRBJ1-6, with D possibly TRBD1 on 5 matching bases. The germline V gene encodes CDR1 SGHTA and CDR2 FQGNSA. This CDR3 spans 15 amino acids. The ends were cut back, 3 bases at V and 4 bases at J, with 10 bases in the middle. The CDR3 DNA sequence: TGTGCCAGCAGCTTGGGAGGGACTTATAATTCACCCCTCCACTTT. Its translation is CASSLGGTYNSPLHF.

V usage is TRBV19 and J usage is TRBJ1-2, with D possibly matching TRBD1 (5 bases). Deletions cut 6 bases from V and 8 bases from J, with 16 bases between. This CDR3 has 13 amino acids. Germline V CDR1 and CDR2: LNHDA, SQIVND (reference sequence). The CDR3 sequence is CASSNSGMGGYTF. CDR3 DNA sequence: TGTGCCAGTAGCAACTCAGGGATGGGGGGCTACACCTTC.

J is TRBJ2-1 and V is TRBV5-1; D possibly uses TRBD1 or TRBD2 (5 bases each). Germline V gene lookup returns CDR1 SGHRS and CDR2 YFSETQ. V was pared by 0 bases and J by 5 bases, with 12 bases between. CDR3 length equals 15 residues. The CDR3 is CASSLAQGRDNEQFF. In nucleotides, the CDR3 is TGCGCCAGCAGCTTGGCGCAGGGACGCGACAATGAGCAGTTCTTC.

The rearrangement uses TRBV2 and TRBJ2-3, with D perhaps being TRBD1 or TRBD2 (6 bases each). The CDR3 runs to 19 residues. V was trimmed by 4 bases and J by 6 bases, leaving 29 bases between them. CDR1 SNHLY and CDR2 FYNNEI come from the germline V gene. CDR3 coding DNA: TGTGCCAGCAGTGTACGGGCCCGGGCCGTCGGCGTAGGGGGGGATACGCAGTATTTT. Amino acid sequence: CASSVRARAVGVGGDTQYF.

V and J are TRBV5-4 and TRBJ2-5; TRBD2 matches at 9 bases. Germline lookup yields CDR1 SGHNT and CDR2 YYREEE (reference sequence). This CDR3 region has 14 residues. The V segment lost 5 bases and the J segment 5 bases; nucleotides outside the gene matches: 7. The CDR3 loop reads CASSTAGGRETQYF. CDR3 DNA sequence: TGTGCCAGCAGTACAGCGGGGGGAAGGGAGACCCAGTACTTC.